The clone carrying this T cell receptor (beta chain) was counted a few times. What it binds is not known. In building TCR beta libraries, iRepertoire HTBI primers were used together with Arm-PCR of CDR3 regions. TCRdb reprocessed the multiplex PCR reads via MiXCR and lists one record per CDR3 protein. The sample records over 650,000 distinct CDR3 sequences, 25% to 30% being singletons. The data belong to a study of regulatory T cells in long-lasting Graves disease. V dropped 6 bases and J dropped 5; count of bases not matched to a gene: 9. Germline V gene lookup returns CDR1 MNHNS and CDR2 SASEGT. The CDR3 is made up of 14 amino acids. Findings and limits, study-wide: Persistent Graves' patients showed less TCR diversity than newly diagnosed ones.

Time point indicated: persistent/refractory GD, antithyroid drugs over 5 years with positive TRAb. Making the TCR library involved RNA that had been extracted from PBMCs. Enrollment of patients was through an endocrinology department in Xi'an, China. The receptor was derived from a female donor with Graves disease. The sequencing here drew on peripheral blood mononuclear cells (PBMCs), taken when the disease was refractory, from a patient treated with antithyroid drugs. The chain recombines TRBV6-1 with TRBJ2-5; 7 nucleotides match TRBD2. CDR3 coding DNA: TGTGCCAGCAGACTGACTAGCTATGTGGAGACCCAGTACTTC. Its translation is CASRLTSYVETQYF.